This entry is about one T cell receptor (beta chain). Its specificity is not known. The source of the sample is a study of lymphopenia after photon versus proton radiotherapy. Broader study findings: Relative stability marked proton patients; photon patients lost diversity and naive cells. Authors raise, but do not show, better survival with proton therapy. Post-nadir diversity loss with photons came from oligoclonal expansion, particularly CD8+ Temra cells.

V lost 3 bases and J lost 9, with 12 bases in between. This CDR3 has 13 residues. Germline CDR1 reads LNHDA; CDR2 reads SQIVND (reference sequence). Assay used: immunoSEQ multiplex PCR; TCRdb lists only in-frame clones, some missing. Among about 8,300 clones listed, about 91% were seen once. The source material was peripheral blood, sampled from a patient treated with photon-based radiotherapy. The chain uses TRBV19 and TRBJ1-5; D is unclear. The clonotype was recovered from an elderly man with cholangiocarcinoma. The CDR3 sequence is CASSIEHRGPQHF. The CDR3 DNA reads as TGTGCCAGTAGTATCGAACATCGTGGGCCCCAGCATTTT.